The sequence of this T cell receptor beta chain was determined in a study of early T cells in non-severe SARS-CoV-2 infection. Overall study: Unsorted whole blood bulk RNA was sequenced, with unpaired chains.

Individual cDNA molecules received unique molecular identifiers during library preparation. In TCRdb, the 5' RACE reads were re-called with MiXCR into one record per CDR3 protein. The repertoire consists of under 100,000 distinct CDR3 sequences, with approximately 10% occurring once and the leading ten covering approximately 5.3%. Germline V lookup: CDR1 MNHNS, CDR2 SASEGT. The CDR3 consists of 15 residues. This clonotype was counted a few times. What it binds is unknown. The junction departs from germline at one end; a sequencing error may be responsible. Overall study findings and caveats: VDJdb matching favored anti-spike CD8 responses, missing private and CD4 specificities.

The sequencing sample was made of whole blood. The sequence derives from an adult who was a healthcare worker with PCR-confirmed SARS-CoV-2 infection or an uninfected control (not recorded which). The chain couples TRBV6-1 to TRBJ2-6; possibly TRBD1 for D (5 bases). The CDR3 sequence is CVSRARRSGANVLTF. CDR3 nucleotide sequence: TGTGTCAGCAGGGCAAGGCGTTCTGGGGCCAACGTCCTGACTTTC.